This paragraph covers one TCR beta chain sequence. J lost 4 bases, V lost 6 bases, and 4 bases had no gene match. Per the germline V gene, CDR1 is MNHEY and CDR2 is SVGAGI. The CDR3 totals 15 residues. The sample is drawn from a study of blood T cell repertoires in COVID-19. Background on the study: The United States, Italy and Spain supplied acute and convalescent COVID-19 samples. The analysed material was cDNA or gDNA that came from T cells, B-cell-depleted T cells, or PBMCs.

In the authors' methods: Reference gene primer amplification in the assay estimated nucleated cell counts. Some clones are missing from TCRdb's copy, which holds only in-frame ones; the method was immunoSEQ multiplex PCR. V, J and clone size are taken as reported in that table, and D and trimming were inferred from the DNA itself. The data hold roughly 150,000 clones, with more than 65% observed a single time. The sequenced sample was peripheral blood. This sequence joins TRBV6-5 and TRBJ1-5, with 12 bases fitting TRBD1. The sequence was obtained from a man in his 70s with active or convalescent COVID-19. The CDR3 here is CASRGDRGPNQPQHF. CDR3 nucleotides: TGTGCCAGCAGAGGGGACAGGGGGCCGAATCAGCCCCAGCATTTT.